This T cell receptor beta chain was identified during a study of T cell responses to AZD1222 COVID-19 vaccine. The protocol was immunoSEQ multiplex PCR, while the TCRdb copy is restricted to in-frame clones and leaves out a portion. The sample lists 180,000 or so clones, approximately 95% occurring once. Findings and limits, study-wide: Regions 160-218 and 743-854 dominated among vaccine-associated CD4 TCRs spanning spike. Spike-specific TCR breadth rose after two AZD1222 doses, and depth rose as well. Nearly half of spike-specific TCRs reportedly target variant regions that are unmutated in the B.1.351 and B.1.1.7 variants.

The trim removed 3 bases at V and 4 bases at J, leaving 5 bases unmatched. Germline V gene sequence: CDR1 MNHEY, CDR2 SMNVEV (reference sequence). The CDR3 covers 14 residues. Pooling of second doses given at about 4 or about 12 weeks was done. As for this clone: Antigen: not known.

The source of this sequence is an adult who received the AZD1222 COVID-19 vaccine. This specimen consisted of peripheral blood, obtained 28 days after the second AZD1222 dose. The rearrangement joins TRBV27 to TRBJ1-2, with TRBD1 matching 7 bases. Here the CDR3 reads CASSLKGAGYGYTF. CDR3 DNA sequence: TGTGCCAGCAGTTTGAAGGGGGCGGGCTATGGCTACACCTTC.